The 27 T cell receptor beta chains presented below share a single source sample, sequenced in a study of T cells expressing NK-cell markers. TCRdb re-called the 5' RACE reads and gives one entry per CDR3 protein, without DNA. This specimen shows a few hundred thousand distinct CDR3 sequences; the ten leading clones hold approximately 3.6%. Specimen: blood T cells: a sorted CD56 or NKG2C T cell subset, CD4+ or CD8+ T cells, or bulk PBMC T cells (not recorded which). The receptor set was obtained from a man aged 18 to 29 in good health.

The genes are TRBV7-9 and TRBJ2-1; absent DNA, TCRdb's TRBD2 call cannot be checked. This CDR3 has 16 residues. CDR1 and CDR2 from the germline V gene are SEHNR and FQNEAQ (reference sequence). CDR3 loop: CASSWTGTSGFNEQFF. The full variable domain, with the rest looked up from reference TRBV7-9 and TRBJ2-1, is DTGVSQNPRHKITKRGQNVTFRCDPISEHNRLYWYRQTLGQGPEFLTYFQNEAQLEKSRLLSDRFSAERPKGSFSTLEIQRTEQGDSAMYLCASSWTGTSGFNEQFFGPGTRLTVL.

The chain recombines TRBV7-7 with TRBJ2-1. Germline V gives CDR1 SSHAT, CDR2 FNYEAQ (reference sequence). This CDR3 has 12 residues. The CDR3 loop is CASSSSNNEQFF. Complete variable domain (other parts from reference TRBV7-7 and TRBJ2-1): GAGVSQSPRYKVTKRGQDVTLRCDPISSHATLYWYQQALGQGPEFLTYFNYEAQPDKSGLPSDRFSAERPEGSISTLTIQRTEQRDSAMYRCASSSSNNEQFFGPGTRLTVL.

The chain recombines TRBV9 with TRBJ2-5; TCRdb designates TRBD1, a call that cannot be tested without DNA. Germline V CDR1 and CDR2: SGDLS, YYNGEE. This CDR3 comprises 18 residues. The chain's CDR3 is CASSARDGLRGRQETQYF.

The chain joins TRBV12-3 or TRBV12-4 to TRBJ2-1; TCRdb lists TRBD2, though no DNA is available to test this call. The CDR3 is 15 amino acids. The CDR3 loop reads CASNGGQRETDEQFF.

The chain is built from TRBV20-1 and TRBJ1-2; the D call of TRBD1 rests on TCRdb alone, since no DNA is present to check it. The CDR3 runs to 11 residues. Germline CDR1 DFQATT, CDR2 SNEGSKA (reference sequence). CDR3 in amino acids: CSASFQGNYTF.

V gene TRBV12-3 or TRBV12-4 combines with J gene TRBJ1-5; as DNA is missing, the TRBD1 call by TCRdb cannot be tested. This CDR3 contains 16 residues. This chain's CDR3 is CASSLAGGVWDQPQHF.

J is TRBJ2-3 and V is TRBV2; TCRdb names TRBD2, which stays unverified in the absence of DNA. The CDR3 consists of 16 residues. CDR1 SNHLY and CDR2 FYNNEI come from the germline V gene. This chain's CDR3 is CASSAPEGPGTDTQYF.

The V and J genes are TRBV20-1 and TRBJ2-4. The germline gives CDR1 DFQATT, CDR2 SNEGSKA (reference sequence). The CDR3 totals 13 residues. This CDR3 reads CSAREKWGNIQYF.

This rearrangement joins TRBV20-1 to TRBJ2-5. The germline CDR1 and CDR2 sequences are DFQATT and SNEGSKA (reference sequence). The CDR3 sequence is 17 residues long. CDR3 region: CSARDPNRIDGVATQYF.

This chain links TRBV20-1 with TRBJ1-2; TCRdb's assignment of TRBD1 cannot be checked, as there is no DNA. CDR1 and CDR2 (germline): DFQATT, SNEGSKA (reference sequence). This CDR3 spans 14 amino acids. CDR3 sequence: CSAPRLGGLDGYTF.

The chain uses TRBV12-3 or TRBV12-4 and TRBJ2-1. This CDR3 spans 12 amino acids. This CDR3 reads CASRAVLNEQFF.

The V and J genes are TRBV11-2 and TRBJ2-3; TCRdb selects TRBD1, and the lack of DNA leaves this call unchecked. The CDR3 is made up of 16 amino acids. Germline V gives CDR1 SGHAT, CDR2 FQNNGV. Here the CDR3 reads CASSLDLAGGSDTQYF.

The chain has TRBV20-1 and TRBJ2-5; TCRdb calls TRBD1, which cannot be checked without DNA. Germline-derived CDR1 and CDR2 are DFQATT and SNEGSKA (reference sequence). The CDR3 spans 15 residues. CDR3 sequence: CSAARDINDAETQYF.

The V gene is TRBV19, the J gene TRBJ2-3; the D call of TRBD2 rests on TCRdb alone, since no DNA is present to check it. Germline V gene sequence: CDR1 LNHDA, CDR2 SQIVND (reference sequence). The CDR3 runs to 13 residues. CDR3 protein: CASRPGLRRGQYF.

The genes are TRBV29-1 and TRBJ1-1; TCRdb's D gene call, TRBD1, goes unchecked for lack of DNA. From germline, CDR1 is SQVTM and CDR2 ANQGSEA. This CDR3 contains 14 residues. The CDR3 sequence: CSVEVRGMNTEAFF.

This chain connects TRBV6-1 to TRBJ2-5. Germline CDR1 and CDR2: MNHNS and SASEGT. This CDR3 comprises 17 residues. CDR3 amino acids: CASSEAPVERYQETQYF.

J is TRBJ1-1 and V is TRBV12-3 or TRBV12-4; no DNA is available, so the TRBD1 call from TCRdb remains unchecked. CDR3 length: 15 residues. The CDR3: CASNRDRHANTEAFF.

The chain couples TRBV10-3 to TRBJ2-7; TCRdb indicates TRBD2, and absent DNA this call remains unverified. Germline V gene sequence: CDR1 ENHRY, CDR2 SYGVKD. The CDR3 length is 14 residues. This CDR3 is CAIKTSGSAYEQYF.

V usage is TRBV5-5 and J usage is TRBJ2-1; TCRdb's D call of TRBD2 is untestable without DNA. Germline values: CDR1 SGHKS, CDR2 YYEKEE (reference sequence). This CDR3 contains 16 residues. CDR3 amino acids: CASSSSGSRASNEQFF.

The chain links TRBV7-6 to TRBJ2-1; the D call of TRBD1 rests on TCRdb alone, since no DNA is present to check it. The CDR3 totals 15 residues. Germline V gives CDR1 SGHVS, CDR2 FNYEAQ. The CDR3 here is CASSRGTGGLNEQFF.

The gene calls are TRBV20-1 and TRBJ2-5; the D call from TCRdb, TRBD1, cannot be confirmed without DNA. CDR1 and CDR2 from the germline V gene are DFQATT and SNEGSKA (reference sequence). The CDR3 length is 15 residues. This chain's CDR3 is CSARDRAGFLETQYF.

The chain couples TRBV10-3 to TRBJ2-2; TCRdb's assignment of TRBD1 cannot be checked, as there is no DNA. This CDR3 has 14 residues. The V gene's germline CDR1 is ENHRY and CDR2 SYGVKD. The CDR3: CATNHREPPGELFF.

V and J are TRBV15 and TRBJ2-5; the D call from TCRdb, TRBD1, cannot be confirmed without DNA. The germline V gene encodes CDR1 LNHNV and CDR2 YYDKDF (reference sequence). The CDR3 has 17 residues. The CDR3 sequence: CATSGPGARSHRETQYF.

This chain links TRBV11-3 with TRBJ2-1; TCRdb returns TRBD2, unconfirmable since there is no DNA. Germline CDR1 and CDR2: SGHNT and YENEEA. The length of the CDR3 is 16 residues. The CDR3 loop is CASSLDVAGGYNEQFF.

The chain is built from TRBV12-3 or TRBV12-4 and TRBJ1-5; TCRdb's D call of TRBD1 is untestable without DNA. This CDR3 contains 17 residues. CDR3 in amino acids: CASSLGPGGHNNQPQHF.

J is TRBJ1-1 and V is TRBV3-1; TCRdb's D gene call, TRBD1, goes unchecked for lack of DNA. CDR1 and CDR2 from the germline V gene are LGHDT and YNNKEL (reference sequence). The CDR3 loop spans 16 amino acids. The CDR3 loop is CASSQGFQGANTEAFF.

This chain uses TRBV7-9 with TRBJ2-7. The CDR3 is made up of 15 amino acids. CDR1 is SEHNR and CDR2 is FQNEAQ in the germline V gene (reference sequence). Here the CDR3 reads CASSLDTSGPYEQYF.